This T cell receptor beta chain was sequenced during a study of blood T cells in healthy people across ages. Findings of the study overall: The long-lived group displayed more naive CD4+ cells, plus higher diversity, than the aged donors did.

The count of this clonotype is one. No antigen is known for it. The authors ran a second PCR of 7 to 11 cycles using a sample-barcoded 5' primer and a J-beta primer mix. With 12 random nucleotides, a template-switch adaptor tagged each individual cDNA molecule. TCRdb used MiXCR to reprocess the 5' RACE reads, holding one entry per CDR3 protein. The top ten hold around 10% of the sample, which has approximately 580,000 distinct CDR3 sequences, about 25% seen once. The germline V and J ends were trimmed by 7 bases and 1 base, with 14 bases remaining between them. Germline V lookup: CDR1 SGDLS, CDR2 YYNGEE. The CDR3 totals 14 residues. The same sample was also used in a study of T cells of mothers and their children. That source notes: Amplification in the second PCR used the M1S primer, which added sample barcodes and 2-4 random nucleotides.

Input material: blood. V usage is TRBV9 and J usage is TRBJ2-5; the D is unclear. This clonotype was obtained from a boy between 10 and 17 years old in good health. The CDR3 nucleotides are TGTGCCAGCGGCTCTGGTGGCGTCCAAGAGACCCAGTACTTC. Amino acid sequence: CASGSGGVQETQYF.